This record looks at one T cell receptor beta chain sequence and its context. The trim removed 6 bases at V and 8 bases at J, leaving 7 bases unmatched. The CDR3 length is 13 residues. The use of a sample-barcoded 5' primer and a J-beta primer mix characterized a second PCR of roughly 6 to 11 cycles. A single record per CDR3 protein comes from TCRdb applying MiXCR to the 5' RACE reads. Here the sample spans under 2 million distinct CDR3 sequences, about 35% being singletons. This specimen comes from a study of blood T cells in healthy people across ages. What was sequenced was blood. The receptor's source is a woman aged 25 to 39 in good health. V gene TRBV12-3 or TRBV12-4 combines with J gene TRBJ1-3; TRBD1 aligns across 7 bases. The CDR3 sequence: CASSQGQKDTIYF. The CDR3 bases are TGTGCCAGCAGCCAGGGACAGAAAGACACCATATATTTT.